This T cell receptor (beta chain) is drawn from a study of T cells in Graves' hyperthyroidism and ophthalmopathy. Study-level background: The blood sample was taken at first diagnosis, before treatment began.

This clonotype has ten or more counts. The antigen remains unidentified. General study findings and limits: A median roughly six months before onset, the model predicted ophthalmopathy. Most expanded thyroid clonotypes above 0.001 recurred in blood.

There were TCR beta CDR3 regions amplified from RNA transcripts. The TCR CDR3 was amplified in a first-round RT-PCR using the HTBI primer set. TCRdb itself ran the multiplex PCR reads through MiXCR, one entry per CDR3 protein. The sample includes about 180,000 distinct CDR3 sequences, 17% seen only once; the top ten take 29%. The definition of stable Graves' hyperthyroidism was no ophthalmopathy progression within 18 months. CDR3 length: 14 amino acids. The V and J ends lost 5 bases and 1 base respectively, with 11 bases between them. Germline CDR1 is SEHNR and CDR2 is FQNEAQ (reference sequence). This sequence was found in a woman between 50 and 59 years old with Graves' hyperthyroidism. The rearrangement uses TRBV7-9 and TRBJ1-1; D not resolved. Sequencing was carried out using blood. The CDR3 loop is CASSRRGPNTEAFF. Here the CDR3 DNA reads TGTGCCAGCAGCCGTCGAGGCCCGAACACTGAAGCTTTCTTT.